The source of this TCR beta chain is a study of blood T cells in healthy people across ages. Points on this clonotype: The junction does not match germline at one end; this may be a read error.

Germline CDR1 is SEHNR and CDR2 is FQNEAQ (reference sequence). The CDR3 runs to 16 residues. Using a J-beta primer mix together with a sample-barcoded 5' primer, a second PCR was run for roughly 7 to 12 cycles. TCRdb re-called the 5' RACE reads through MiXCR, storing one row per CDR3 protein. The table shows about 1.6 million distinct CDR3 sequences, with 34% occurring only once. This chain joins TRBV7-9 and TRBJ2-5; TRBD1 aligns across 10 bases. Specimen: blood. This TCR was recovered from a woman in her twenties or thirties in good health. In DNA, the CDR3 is TGTGCCAGCAGCCGTGGACAGGGGGAACATCAAGAGACCCGGTACTTC. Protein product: CASSRGQGEHQETRYF.